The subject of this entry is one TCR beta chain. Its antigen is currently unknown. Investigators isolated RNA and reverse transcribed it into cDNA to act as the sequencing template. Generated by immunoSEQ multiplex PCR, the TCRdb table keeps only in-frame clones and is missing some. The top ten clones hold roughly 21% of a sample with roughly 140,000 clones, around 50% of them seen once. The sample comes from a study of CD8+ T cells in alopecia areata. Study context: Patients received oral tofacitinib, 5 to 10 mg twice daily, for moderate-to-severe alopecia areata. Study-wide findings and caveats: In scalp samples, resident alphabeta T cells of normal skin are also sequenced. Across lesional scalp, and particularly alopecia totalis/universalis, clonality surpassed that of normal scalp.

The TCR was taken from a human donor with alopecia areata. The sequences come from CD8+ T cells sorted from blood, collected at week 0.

The DNA of the CDR3 is TGTGCCAGCAGCCAAGAGGCAGGGAACTATGGCTACACCTTC. This codes for CASSQEAGNYGYTF. The J gene is TRBJ1-2, the V gene TRBV14; D possibly corresponds to TRBD1 (5 bases). The V end was cut by 0 bases, the J end by 2 bases, with 7 bases between. Per the germline V gene, CDR1 is SGHDN and CDR2 is FVKESK. The CDR3 is 14 amino acids.